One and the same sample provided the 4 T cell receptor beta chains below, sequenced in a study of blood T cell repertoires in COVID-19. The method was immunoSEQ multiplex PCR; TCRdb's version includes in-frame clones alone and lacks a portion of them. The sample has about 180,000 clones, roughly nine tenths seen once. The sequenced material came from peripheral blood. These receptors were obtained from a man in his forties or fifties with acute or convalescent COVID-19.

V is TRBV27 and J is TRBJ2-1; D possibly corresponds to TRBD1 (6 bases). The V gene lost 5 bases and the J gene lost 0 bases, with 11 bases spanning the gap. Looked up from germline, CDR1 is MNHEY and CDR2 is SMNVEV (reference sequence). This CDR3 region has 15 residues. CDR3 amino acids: CASSQDRSSYNEQFF. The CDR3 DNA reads TGTGCCAGCAGTCAAGACAGGAGCTCCTACAATGAGCAGTTCTTC.

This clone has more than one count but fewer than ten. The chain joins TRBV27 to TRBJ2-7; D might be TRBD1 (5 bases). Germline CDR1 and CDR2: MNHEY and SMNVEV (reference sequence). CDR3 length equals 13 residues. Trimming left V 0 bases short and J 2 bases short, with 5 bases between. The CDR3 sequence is CASSLSGAYEQYF. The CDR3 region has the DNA TGTGCCAGCAGTTTATCAGGGGCCTACGAGCAGTACTTC.

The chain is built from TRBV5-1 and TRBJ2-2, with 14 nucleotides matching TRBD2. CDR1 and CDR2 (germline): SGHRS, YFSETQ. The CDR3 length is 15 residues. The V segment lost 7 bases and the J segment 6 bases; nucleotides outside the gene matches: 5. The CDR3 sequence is CASLKTSGGAGELFF. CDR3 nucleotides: TGCGCCAGCCTAAAGACTAGCGGGGGGGCCGGGGAGCTGTTTTTT.

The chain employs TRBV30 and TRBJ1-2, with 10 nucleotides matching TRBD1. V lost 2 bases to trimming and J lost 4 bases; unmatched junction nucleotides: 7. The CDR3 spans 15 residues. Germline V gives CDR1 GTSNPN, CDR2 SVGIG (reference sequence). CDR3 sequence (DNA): TGTGCCTGGAGTCCAAAGGACAGGGGGATCTATGGCTACACCTTC. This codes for CAWSPKDRGIYGYTF.